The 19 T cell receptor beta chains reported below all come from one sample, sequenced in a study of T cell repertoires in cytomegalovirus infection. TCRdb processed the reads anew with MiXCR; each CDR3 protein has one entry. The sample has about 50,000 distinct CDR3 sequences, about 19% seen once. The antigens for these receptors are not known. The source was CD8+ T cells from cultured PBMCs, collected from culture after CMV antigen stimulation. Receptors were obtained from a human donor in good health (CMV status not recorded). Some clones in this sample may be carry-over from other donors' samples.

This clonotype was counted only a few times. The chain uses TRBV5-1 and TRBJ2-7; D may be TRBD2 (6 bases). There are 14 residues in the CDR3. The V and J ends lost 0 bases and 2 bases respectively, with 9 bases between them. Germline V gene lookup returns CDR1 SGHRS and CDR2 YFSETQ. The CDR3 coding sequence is TGCGCCAGCAGCTTGGGGGAGGCCCCCTACGAGCAGTACTTC. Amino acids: CASSLGEAPYEQYF.

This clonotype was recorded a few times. CDR3 DNA: TGTGCCAGCAGCTTGCCAGGCGGCTACGAGCAGTACTTC. The encoded protein is CASSLPGGYEQYF. J is TRBJ2-7 and V is TRBV7-2; D uncertain. Germline-derived CDR1 and CDR2 are SGHTA and FQGNSA. The CDR3 is made up of 13 amino acids. Trimming took off 3 bases at V and 3 bases at J, with 9 bases between the two ends. Filled out from reference TRBV7-2 and TRBJ2-7, the complete variable domain reads GAGVSQSPSNKVTEKGKDVELRCDPISGHTALYWYRQSLGQGLEFLIYFQGNSAPDKSGLPSDRFSAERTGGSVSTLTIQRTQQEDSAVYLCASSLPGGYEQYFGPGTRLTVT.

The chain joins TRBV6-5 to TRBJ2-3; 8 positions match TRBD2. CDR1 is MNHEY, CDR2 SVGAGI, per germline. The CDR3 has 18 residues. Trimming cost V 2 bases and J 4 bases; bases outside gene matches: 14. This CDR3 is CASSYHRRLAREPDTQYF. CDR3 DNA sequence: TGTGCCAGCAGTTACCACCGCAGACTAGCGAGGGAACCAGATACGCAGTATTTT.

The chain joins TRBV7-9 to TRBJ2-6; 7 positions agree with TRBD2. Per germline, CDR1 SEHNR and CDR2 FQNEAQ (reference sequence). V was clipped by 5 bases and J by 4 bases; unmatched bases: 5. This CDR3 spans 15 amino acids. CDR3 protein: CASSPEGGGANVLTF. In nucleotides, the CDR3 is TGTGCCAGCAGCCCGGAGGGAGGGGGGGCCAACGTCCTGACTTTC.

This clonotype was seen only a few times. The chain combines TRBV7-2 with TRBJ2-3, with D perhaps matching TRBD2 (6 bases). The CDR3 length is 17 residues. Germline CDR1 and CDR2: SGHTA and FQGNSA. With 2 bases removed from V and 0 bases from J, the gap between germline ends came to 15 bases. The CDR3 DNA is TGTGCCAGCAGCTTACCCTTTAGCGGAAGAAGCACAGATACGCAGTATTTT. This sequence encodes CASSLPFSGRSTDTQYF.

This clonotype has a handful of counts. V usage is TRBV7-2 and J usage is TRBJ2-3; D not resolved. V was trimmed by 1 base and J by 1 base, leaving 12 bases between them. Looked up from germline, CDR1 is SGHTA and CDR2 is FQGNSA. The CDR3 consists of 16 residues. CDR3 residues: CASSLDLTLGTDTQYF. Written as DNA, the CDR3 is TGTGCCAGCAGCTTAGACTTAACACTCGGCACAGATACGCAGTATTTT.

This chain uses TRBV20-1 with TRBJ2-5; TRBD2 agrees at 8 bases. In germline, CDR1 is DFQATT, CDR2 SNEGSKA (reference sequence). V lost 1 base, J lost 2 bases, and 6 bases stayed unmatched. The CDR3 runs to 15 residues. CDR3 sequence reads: CSARGETSAQETQYF. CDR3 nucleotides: TGCAGTGCTAGAGGCGAGACTAGCGCACAAGAGACCCAGTACTTC.

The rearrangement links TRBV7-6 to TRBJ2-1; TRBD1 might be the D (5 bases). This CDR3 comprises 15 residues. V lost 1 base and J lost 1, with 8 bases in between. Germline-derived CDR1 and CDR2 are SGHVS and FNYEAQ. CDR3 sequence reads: CASSLDPGSYNEQFF. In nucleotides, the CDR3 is TGTGCCAGCAGCTTAGACCCAGGGTCCTACAATGAGCAGTTCTTC.

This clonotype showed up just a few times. The DNA of the CDR3 is TGTGCCAGCAGTTACAGGATTTCTGTCAGCAATGAGCAGTTCTTC. Amino acid sequence: CASSYRISVSNEQFF. The chain joins TRBV6-2 or TRBV6-3 to TRBJ2-1; D remains unclear. V dropped 2 bases and J dropped 6 bases, with 14 bases sitting between them. Germline CDR1 and CDR2: MNHEY and SVGEGT. The length of the CDR3 is 15 residues.

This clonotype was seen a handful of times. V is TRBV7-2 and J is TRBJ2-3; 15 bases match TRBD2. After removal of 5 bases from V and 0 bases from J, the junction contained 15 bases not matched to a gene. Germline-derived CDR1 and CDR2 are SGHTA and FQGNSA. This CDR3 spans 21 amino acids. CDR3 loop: CASSPGLAGGPSFTSTDTQYF. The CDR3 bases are TGTGCCAGCAGCCCTGGACTAGCGGGGGGGCCCAGTTTCACTAGCACAGATACGCAGTATTTT.

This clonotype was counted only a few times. CDR3 nucleotides: TGTGCCAGCAGCAGCGGGGGGGATAATGAAAAACTGTTTTTT. Residues: CASSSGGDNEKLFF. The chain is built from TRBV6-5 and TRBJ1-4; tentatively, D is TRBD1 (5 bases). CDR1 is MNHEY and CDR2 is SVGAGI in the germline V gene. Trimming shortened V by 6 bases and J by 4 bases, and 12 bases separated the two germline ends. The CDR3 is 14 residues long.

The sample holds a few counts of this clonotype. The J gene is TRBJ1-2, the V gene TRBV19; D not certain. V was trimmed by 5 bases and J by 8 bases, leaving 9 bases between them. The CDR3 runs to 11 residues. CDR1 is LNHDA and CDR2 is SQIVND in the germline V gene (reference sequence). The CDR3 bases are TGTGCCAGTAGTCTCGGCGGCGGCTACACCTTC. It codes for CASSLGGGYTF.

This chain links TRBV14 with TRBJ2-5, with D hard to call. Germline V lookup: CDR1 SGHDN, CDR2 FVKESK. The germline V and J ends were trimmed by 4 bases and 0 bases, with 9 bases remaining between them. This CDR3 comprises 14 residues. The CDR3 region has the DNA TGTGCCAGCAGCCGGACCCTGTACCAAGAGACCCAGTACTTC. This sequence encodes CASSRTLYQETQYF.

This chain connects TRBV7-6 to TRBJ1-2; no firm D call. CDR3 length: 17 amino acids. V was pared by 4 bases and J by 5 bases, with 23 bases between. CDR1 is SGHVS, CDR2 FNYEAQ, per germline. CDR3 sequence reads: CASSWPFERSLGYGYTF. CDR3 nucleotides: TGTGCCAGCAGCTGGCCGTTCGAGAGGAGCCTCGGGTATGGCTACACCTTC.

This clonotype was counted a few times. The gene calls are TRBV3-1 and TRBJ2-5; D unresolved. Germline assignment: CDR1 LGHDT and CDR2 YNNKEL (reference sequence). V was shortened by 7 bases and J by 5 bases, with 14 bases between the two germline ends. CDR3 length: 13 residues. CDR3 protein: CASTATSRETQYF. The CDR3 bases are TGTGCCAGCACCGCAACGTCCCGGGAGACCCAGTACTTC.

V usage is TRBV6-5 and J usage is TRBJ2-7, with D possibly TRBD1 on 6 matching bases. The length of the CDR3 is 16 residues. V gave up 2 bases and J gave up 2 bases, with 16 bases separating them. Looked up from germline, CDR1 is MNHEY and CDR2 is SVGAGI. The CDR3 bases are TGTGCCAGCAGTTACAGACAGGCAGGGGATCCCTACGAGCAGTACTTC. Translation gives CASSYRQAGDPYEQYF.

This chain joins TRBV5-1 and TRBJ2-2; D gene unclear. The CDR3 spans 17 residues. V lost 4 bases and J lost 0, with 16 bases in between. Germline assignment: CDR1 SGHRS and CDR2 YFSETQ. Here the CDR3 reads CASSNDVGTANTGELFF. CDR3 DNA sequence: TGCGCCAGCAGCAACGATGTGGGAACAGCGAACACCGGGGAGCTGTTTTTT.

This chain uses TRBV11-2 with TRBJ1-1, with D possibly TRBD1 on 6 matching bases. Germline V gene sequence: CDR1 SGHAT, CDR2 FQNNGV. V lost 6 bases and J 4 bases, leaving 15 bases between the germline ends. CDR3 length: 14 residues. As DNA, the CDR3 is TGTGCCAGCAGTCAAACAGGGTGGAGCACTGAAGCTTTCTTT. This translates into CASSQTGWSTEAFF.

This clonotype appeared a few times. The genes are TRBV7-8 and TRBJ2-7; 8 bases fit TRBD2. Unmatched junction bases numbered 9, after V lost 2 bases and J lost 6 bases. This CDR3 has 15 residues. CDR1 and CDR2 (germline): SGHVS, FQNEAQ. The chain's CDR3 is CASSLKSAGGPEQYF. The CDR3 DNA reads TGTGCCAGCAGCTTAAAATCGGCGGGGGGCCCCGAGCAGTACTTC.